This T cell receptor (beta chain) was sequenced for a study of OX40 agonist ivuxolimab in advanced cancers. The CDR3 runs 15 residues. The table came from immunoSEQ multiplex PCR; TCRdb's copy has only in-frame clones and leaves some out. The data show about 150,000 clones, with roughly 94% seen just once and around 0.31% held by the top ten. Source: CD4+ or CD8+ T cells sorted from blood, taken in a trial of the OX40 agonist ivuxolimab. The chain is built from TRBV21-1 and TRBJ2-3. TRBV21-1 is given as a pseudogene. The sequence was obtained from an adult with an advanced solid tumor such as melanoma, head and neck, liver or kidney cancer. The CDR3 loop reads CASSMGPGPPDTQYF. The CDR3, as DNA: TGTGCCAGCAGCATGGGACCAGGCCCGCCAGATACGCAGTATTTT.